This T cell receptor beta chain was captured in a study of cytomegalovirus exposure and HLA in healthy donors. From germline, CDR1 is SGHNT and CDR2 YYREEE (reference sequence). Trimming removed 2 bases from V and 2 bases from J; junction bases left unmatched: 6. The CDR3 covers 15 residues. PCR primers comprised 60 Vbeta and 13 Jbeta primers. This table comes from immunoSEQ multiplex PCR, and its TCRdb copy is limited to in-frame clones, with some not included. The sample includes about 200,000 clones, approximately 85% of them seen just once. The gene calls are TRBV5-4 and TRBJ2-5; 7 bases line up with TRBD2. The sample comprised PBMCs. The clonotype originates from a girl under 18 in good health and CMV-seropositive. DNA for the CDR3: TGTGCCAGCAGCTTTCCTAGCGGAGGGCAAGAGACCCAGTACTTC. Translated: CASSFPSGGQETQYF.